The 25 T cell receptor beta chains below all came from one sample that was sequenced in a study of cytomegalovirus exposure and HLA in healthy donors. Researchers ran the PCR with 60 Vbeta and 13 Jbeta primers. The method was immunoSEQ multiplex PCR; TCRdb's version includes in-frame clones alone and lacks a portion of them. This sample has 150,000 to 180,000 clones, with approximately 80% found just once. Sequencing was performed on PBMCs. The receptors were sampled from a middle-aged woman in good health and CMV-seropositive.

There are a few counts of this clone. This chain joins TRBV28 and TRBJ2-5; TRBD2 agrees at 7 bases. Germline values: CDR1 MDHEN, CDR2 SYDVKM. Trimming cost V 4 bases and J 1 base; bases outside gene matches: 6. The CDR3 is made up of 15 amino acids. The CDR3 spells CASSSSGNAQETQYF. The CDR3 DNA follows: TGTGCCAGCAGTTCCAGCGGGAACGCCCAAGAGACCCAGTACTTC.

This clone has more than one count but fewer than ten. The chain is built from TRBV2 and TRBJ2-7; 10 bases agree with TRBD2. From germline, CDR1 is SNHLY and CDR2 FYNNEI. J gave up 4 bases and V 10 bases, and 16 bases lay outside the gene matches. CDR3 length: 16 amino acids. The CDR3 DNA sequence: TGTGCCACCCTACCCCCCCCCGGGACTAGCGCATACGAGCAGTACTTC. Its protein product is CATLPPPGTSAYEQYF.

The table lists this clone with a count of one. V and J are TRBV28 and TRBJ1-1, with D maybe TRBD1 (6 bases). The CDR3 length is 15 residues. The V end lost 1 base, the J end lost 6 bases, and 15 bases lay between the germline ends. Germline CDR1 MDHEN, CDR2 SYDVKM. CDR3 coding DNA: TGTGCCAGCAGTTTATTTCAGGGGCGCGGAGCTGAAGCTTTCTTT. This gives the protein CASSLFQGRGAEAFF. The full variable domain, completed using reference TRBV28 and TRBJ1-1, is DVKVTQSSRYLVKRTGEKVFLECVQDMDHENMFWYRQDPGLGLRLIYFSYDVKMKEKGDIPEGYSVSREKKERFSLILESASTNQTSMYLCASSLFQGRGAEAFFGQGTRLTVV.

This clone has more than one count but fewer than ten. The CDR3 DNA reads as TGTGCCAGCAGCGTATACCTGATACGTATTCCCTGGGGACAGGGCGGCCATCCTAACTATGGCTACACCTTC. It codes for CASSVYLIRIPWGQGGHPNYGYTF. V usage is TRBV13 and J usage is TRBJ1-2; the match to TRBD1 covers 9 bases. The CDR3 is 24 amino acids. V lost 5 bases to trimming and J lost 0 bases; unmatched junction nucleotides: 31. The germline V gene encodes CDR1 PRHDT and CDR2 FYEKMQ (reference sequence).

This rearrangement joins TRBV4-1 to TRBJ2-2; D is uncertain. V shed 4 bases and J shed 7 bases, with 7 bases lying between them. Per the germline V gene, CDR1 is MGHRA and CDR2 is YSYEKL. CDR3 length: 12 residues. CDR3 in amino acids: CASSPQNGELFF. CDR3 in DNA: TGCGCCAGCAGCCCCCAGAACGGGGAGCTGTTTTTT.

The chain couples TRBV9 to TRBJ2-2, with D possibly being TRBD2 (7 bases). The CDR3 spans 15 residues. Germline assignment: CDR1 SGDLS and CDR2 YYNGEE. The V end lost 0 bases, the J end lost 4 bases, and 10 bases lay between the germline ends. CDR3 sequence reads: CASSVGGGPTGELFF. The CDR3 bases are TGTGCCAGCAGCGTAGGGGGGGGGCCCACCGGGGAGCTGTTTTTT.

The CDR3 loop is CASRRPGALYGYTF. In DNA form, the CDR3 reads TGTGCCAGTAGGCGCCCAGGGGCTCTCTATGGCTACACCTTC. This chain uses TRBV19 with TRBJ1-2, with D possibly matching TRBD1 (6 bases). The CDR3 has 14 residues. Germline V gene data show CDR1 as LNHDA and CDR2 as SQIVND (reference sequence). V lost 6 bases and J 4 bases, leaving 15 bases between the germline ends.

The CDR3 nucleotides read TGTGCCAGCAGCTTAAGGGGACTAGCGGGAGGGGCCTCTTACAATGAGCAGTTCTTC. Its translation: CASSLRGLAGGASYNEQFF. The chain links TRBV11-2 to TRBJ2-1, with 16 bases that match TRBD2. V was pared by 2 bases and J by 4 bases, with 8 bases of the junction left unmatched. This CDR3 is 19 amino acids long. Germline V gene data show CDR1 as SGHAT and CDR2 as FQNNGV. The variable domain in full, with the rest retrieved from reference TRBV11-2 and TRBJ2-1, is EAGVAQSPRYKIIEKRQSVAFWCNPISGHATLYWYQQILGQGPKLLIQFQNNGVVDDSQLPKDRFSAERLKGVDSTLKIQPAKLEDSAVYLCASSLRGLAGGASYNEQFFGPGTRLTVL.

This sequence joins TRBV28 and TRBJ2-2, with a possible D match to TRBD1 (7 bases). The CDR3 runs to 12 residues. Germline CDR1 MDHEN, CDR2 SYDVKM. The ends were cut back, 8 bases at V and 6 bases at J, with 10 bases in the middle. The CDR3: CASQGGAGELFF. The CDR3 DNA reads TGTGCCAGCCAGGGGGGAGCCGGGGAGCTGTTTTTT.

This sequence joins TRBV11-3 and TRBJ2-1, with 11 positions matching TRBD2. The CDR3 is 17 amino acids. Germline-derived CDR1 and CDR2 are SGHNT and YENEEA. Trimming at V came to 7 bases and at J to 5 bases, leaving 13 bases not matched to a gene. CDR3 region: CASTPSGGTSGHNEQFF. The CDR3 DNA sequence: TGTGCCAGCACCCCTTCAGGGGGGACTAGCGGCCACAATGAGCAGTTCTTC.

V gene TRBV18 combines with J gene TRBJ2-2, with D possibly being TRBD2 (6 bases). Trimming removed 4 bases at V and 8 bases at J, with 14 bases between. Germline V gene lookup returns CDR1 KGHSH and CDR2 LQKENI. The CDR3 contains 14 residues. The CDR3: CASSRWTTPGELFF. The CDR3 bases are TGTGCCAGCTCACGTTGGACTACCCCGGGGGAGCTGTTTTTT.

A few counts support this clone. The chain uses TRBV4-1 and TRBJ1-1, with 9 bases lining up with TRBD1. The CDR3 is made up of 15 amino acids. Germline V gene sequence: CDR1 MGHRA, CDR2 YSYEKL. With V trimmed by 3 bases and J by 4 bases, 6 bases remained unmatched. Here the CDR3 reads CASSQRQGVATEAFF. The CDR3 coding sequence is TGCGCCAGCAGCCAGAGACAGGGGGTTGCCACTGAAGCTTTCTTT.

The chain has TRBV5-1 and TRBJ2-3, with TRBD2 matching 9 bases. The CDR3 length is 15 residues. The germline CDR1 and CDR2 sequences are SGHRS and YFSETQ. V lost 4 bases and J lost 1; bases outside the gene matches: 4. For the CDR3, the DNA is TGCGCCAGCAGCCTAAGACTAGCGGGCACAGATACGCAGTATTTT. Translating it yields CASSLRLAGTDTQYF. The entire variable domain, with the rest obtained from reference TRBV5-1 and TRBJ2-3, is as follows: KAGVTQTPRYLIKTRGQQVTLSCSPISGHRSVSWYQQTPGQGLQFLFEYFSETQRNKGNFPGRFSGRQFSNSRSEMNVSTLELGDSALYLCASSLRLAGTDTQYFGPGTRLTVL.

This chain uses TRBV5-1 with TRBJ1-1; the match to TRBD1 covers 8 bases. The V gene's germline CDR1 is SGHRS and CDR2 YFSETQ. The V gene end was trimmed by 4 bases and the J gene end by 4 bases; junction bases not matched to a gene: 6. The CDR3 is 14 amino acids. The CDR3 region is CASSPGQVGTEAFF. The CDR3 DNA follows: TGCGCCAGCAGCCCGGGACAGGTCGGCACTGAAGCTTTCTTT.

The chain is built from TRBV19 and TRBJ2-1; 8 bases map to TRBD2. The V gene's germline CDR1 is LNHDA and CDR2 SQIVND (reference sequence). V lost 7 bases, J lost 6 bases, and 5 bases stayed unmatched. The CDR3 is 13 amino acids. CDR3 sequence: CASTSGRGNEQFF. Written as DNA, the CDR3 is TGTGCCAGTACCAGCGGGAGAGGCAATGAGCAGTTCTTC.

On this clone itself: Germline and junction disagree at one end, which may indicate a read error. This rearrangement joins TRBV5-1 to TRBJ2-1; 11 bases align to TRBD2. The CDR3 is 13 residues long. Germline V gene sequence: CDR1 SGHRS, CDR2 YFSETQ. The CDR3 sequence: CASRLAGYNDQFF. DNA of the CDR3: TGCGCCAGCCGACTAGCGGGATACAATGATCAGTTCTTC.

The chain combines TRBV6-1 with TRBJ1-5; D unclear. The CDR3 sequence is 14 residues long. V lost 7 bases, J lost 4 bases, and 14 bases lay in between. CDR1 and CDR2 from the germline V gene are MNHNS and SASEGT. CDR3 in DNA: TGTGCCAGCACCCGGGCCGGGGTTAATCAGCCCCAGCATTTT. Protein: CASTRAGVNQPQHF.

The chain is built from TRBV2 and TRBJ2-1; D is perhaps TRBD2 (6 bases). The CDR3 runs 15 residues. V lost 1 base and J lost 0, with 7 bases in between. Germline V lookup: CDR1 SNHLY, CDR2 FYNNEI. Written as DNA, the CDR3 is TGTGCCAGCAGTGAAGACGGGAGCTCCTACAATGAGCAGTTCTTC. It is translated as CASSEDGSSYNEQFF.

The chain employs TRBV27 and TRBJ2-3; a weak D match, TRBD2 (5 bases). Trimming stripped 2 bases from V and 2 bases from J, with 23 bases between. The germline V gene has CDR1 MNHEY and CDR2 SMNVEV (reference sequence). The CDR3 has 19 amino acids. The CDR3 protein is CASSLGGGPGFTTTDTQYF. The CDR3 DNA follows: TGTGCCAGCAGTTTAGGAGGCGGGCCCGGATTCACGACCACAGATACGCAGTATTTT.

V is TRBV5-1 and J is TRBJ2-2, with D uncertain. Between the trimmed V and J ends, which lost 4 bases and 6 bases, there was a span of 13 bases. The CDR3 consists of 14 residues. Germline V gives CDR1 SGHRS, CDR2 YFSETQ. DNA of the CDR3: TGCGCCAGCAGCCTCCTACTGCGTTCCGGGGAGCTGTTTTTT. Its translation: CASSLLLRSGELFF.

This chain connects TRBV11-2 to TRBJ2-5; 7 bases fit TRBD2. The CDR3 totals 14 residues. CDR1 SGHAT and CDR2 FQNNGV come from the germline V gene. The V segment lost 4 bases and the J segment 2 bases; nucleotides outside the gene matches: 4. The CDR3 sequence: CASSSGGGQETQYF. The CDR3 coding sequence is TGTGCCAGCAGCTCAGGCGGGGGTCAAGAGACCCAGTACTTC.

This clone was recorded only once. The rearrangement links TRBV7-5 to TRBJ1-5; the listed D gene, TRBD1, was not tested against the DNA. TRBV7-5 constitutes a pseudogene. CDR3 length equals 16 residues. CDR3 DNA sequence: TGTGTCAGAAGCTTAGTAGGGACAGGGTTCAATCAGCCCCAGCATTTT. Its protein product is CVRSLVGTGFNQPQHF.

This sequence joins TRBV30 and TRBJ2-7; the match to TRBD1 covers 7 bases. The CDR3 totals 13 residues. V shed 2 bases, J shed 2 bases, and the junction held 3 bases outside the gene matches. Germline V CDR1 and CDR2: GTSNPN, SVGIG (reference sequence). For the CDR3, the DNA is TGTGCCTGGAGTCTAGGGACAGCCTACGAGCAGTACTTC. This encodes CAWSLGTAYEQYF.

The rearrangement links TRBV13 to TRBJ2-5; TRBD1 agrees at 9 bases. CDR1 is PRHDT, CDR2 FYEKMQ, per germline (reference sequence). J gave up 6 bases and V 1 base, and 6 bases lay outside the gene matches. The CDR3 sequence is 15 residues long. CDR3 DNA sequence: TGTGCCAGCAGCTTAGAGAGGACAGGGGCGAAGACCCAGTACTTC. Amino acids: CASSLERTGAKTQYF.

The chain recombines TRBV5-1 with TRBJ1-1; D gene unclear. The V end was cut by 0 bases, the J end by 4 bases, with 7 bases between. CDR1 is SGHRS and CDR2 is YFSETQ in the germline V gene. This CDR3 is 13 amino acids long. CDR3: CASSLGGPTEAFF. The DNA of the CDR3 is TGCGCCAGCAGCTTGGGTGGGCCCACTGAAGCTTTCTTT.